The 17 T cell receptor beta chains listed next were all sequenced from one sample in a study of OX40 agonist ivuxolimab in advanced cancers. Measured with immunoSEQ multiplex PCR; TCRdb has only the in-frame clones, and not every one. Altogether more than 45,000 clones are present, 88% being singletons, with the ten largest covering about 1.5%. The source material was CD4+ or CD8+ T cells sorted from blood, sampled in a trial of the OX40 agonist ivuxolimab. These receptors all come from an adult with an advanced solid tumor such as melanoma, head and neck, liver or kidney cancer.

The rearrangement links TRBV5-1 to TRBJ2-7; 9 bases match TRBD1. From germline, CDR1 is SGHRS and CDR2 YFSETQ. The CDR3 is made up of 13 amino acids. V lost 4 bases and J lost 7; bases outside the gene matches: 6. The CDR3 DNA follows: TGCGCCAGCAGCCCCGAGGACAGGGGAGAGCAGTACTTC. It specifies CASSPEDRGEQYF.

The chain couples TRBV4-1 to TRBJ2-1, with D unclear. V was cut by 0 bases and J by 4 bases, with 10 bases left in between. The CDR3 runs to 15 residues. The germline V gene has CDR1 MGHRA and CDR2 YSYEKL. The CDR3 DNA follows: TGCGCCAGCAGCCAAGATTTCGGCCTTTACAATGAGCAGTTCTTC. Translated, it gives CASSQDFGLYNEQFF.

This sequence joins TRBV2 and TRBJ1-1, with 9 bases identical to TRBD1. CDR3 length: 14 residues. CDR1 and CDR2 (germline): SNHLY, FYNNEI. The V gene end was trimmed by 6 bases and the J gene end by 4 bases; junction bases not matched to a gene: 6. The CDR3 DNA reads TGTGCCAGCAGCACCGGGACAGGGAGCACTGAAGCTTTCTTT. Translating it yields CASSTGTGSTEAFF.

The chain uses TRBV30 and TRBJ2-5; TRBD2 matches 10 bases. V trimming: 0 bases; J trimming: 9 bases; junction bases outside the gene matches: 7. This CDR3 has 14 amino acids. CDR1 and CDR2 (germline): GTSNPN, SVGIG (reference sequence). CDR3 DNA: TGTGCCTGGAGTGTACAGAGCGGGAGGGGGGCCCAGTACTTC. Translated: CAWSVQSGRGAQYF.

The rearrangement links TRBV14 to TRBJ2-3; unclear D gene. Germline V lookup: CDR1 SGHDN, CDR2 FVKESK. Trimming removed 1 base at V and 6 bases at J, with 5 bases between. This CDR3 has 12 residues. The CDR3 bases are TGTGCCAGCAGCCAAGGGCGGGATACGCAGTATTTT. This translates into CASSQGRDTQYF. Using reference TRBV14 and TRBJ2-3 for the parts outside the CDR3, the full variable domain is EAGVTQFPSHSVIEKGQTVTLRCDPISGHDNLYWYRRVMGKEIKFLLHFVKESKQDESGMPNNRFLAERTGGTYSTLKVQPAELEDSGVYFCASSQGRDTQYFGPGTRLTVL.

This chain joins TRBV30 and TRBJ2-1; perhaps TRBD2 as D (8 bases). This CDR3 has 17 residues. The V end lost 0 bases, the J end lost 7 bases, and 22 bases lay between the germline ends. The germline V gene has CDR1 GTSNPN and CDR2 SVGIG (reference sequence). The CDR3 nucleotides read TGTGCCTGGAGTGTAGGACTAGGGGGCGGGAGGAATAATGAGCAGTTCTTC. Translation gives CAWSVGLGGGRNNEQFF.

This chain links TRBV6-1 with TRBJ2-7, with 10 nucleotides matching TRBD2. Trimming removed 6 bases from V and 2 bases from J; junction bases left unmatched: 1. The CDR3 has 13 residues. CDR1 and CDR2 (germline): MNHNS, SASEGT. CDR3 coding DNA: TGTGCCAGCAGAACTAGCGGGACCTACGAGCAGTACTTC. Its translation is CASRTSGTYEQYF.

This chain connects TRBV5-6 to TRBJ2-3; 8 bases are shared with TRBD2. In germline, CDR1 is SGHDT, CDR2 YYEEEE. This CDR3 has 15 residues. V trimming: 0 bases; J trimming: 1 base; junction bases outside the gene matches: 1. The CDR3 sequence is CASSLGSGGTDTQYF. DNA of the CDR3: TGTGCCAGCAGCTTGGGTAGCGGGGGCACAGATACGCAGTATTTT.

The chain employs TRBV30 and TRBJ2-5; D remains ambiguous. The DNA end favors TRBJ2-7, so the J call may be wrong. Germline CDR1 GTSNPN, CDR2 SVGIG (reference sequence). The CDR3 extends over 11 amino acids. The CDR3 DNA is TGTGCCTGGAGTCCAGGATACGAGCAGTACTTC. Amino acid sequence: CAWSPGYEQYF.

This clone was found once. The CDR3 coding sequence is TGCGCCAGCAGTGAGGGGCTAGTGCCTACGCAGTATTTT. This codes for CASSEGLVPTQYF. The chain recombines TRBV10-1 with TRBJ2-3; D gene ambiguous. This CDR3 has 13 amino acids. The V gene's germline CDR1 is WNHNN and CDR2 SYGVQD (reference sequence). V lost 2 bases to trimming and J lost 8 bases, with 11 bases between them.

The gene calls are TRBV5-8 and TRBJ2-7; TRBD1 matches at 8 bases. Germline V lookup: CDR1 SGHTS, CDR2 YDEGEE. CDR3 length: 13 residues. V was pared by 4 bases and J by 2 bases, with 2 bases of the junction left unmatched. The CDR3 bases are TGTGCCAGCAGCCAGACAGGGGCCTACGAGCAGTACTTC. This gives the protein CASSQTGAYEQYF.

This clone was found a few times. The chain carries TRBV5-1 and TRBJ2-5, with 10 bases that match TRBD1. Germline loops: CDR1 SGHRS, CDR2 YFSETQ. This CDR3 is 14 amino acids long. Trimming at V came to 4 bases and at J to 2 bases, leaving 2 bases not matched to a gene. As DNA, the CDR3 is TGCGCCAGCAGCGTGGACAGGGGGCAAGAGACCCAGTACTTC. Translated: CASSVDRGQETQYF.

The chain joins TRBV5-6 to TRBJ2-3; D gene unclear. The length of the CDR3 is 13 residues. The V gene lost 4 bases and the J gene lost 11 bases, with 17 bases spanning the gap. The V gene's germline CDR1 is SGHDT and CDR2 YYEEEE. The CDR3 reads CASSPPKLQWQYF. CDR3 coding DNA: TGTGCCAGCAGCCCCCCAAAGTTACAGTGGCAGTATTTT.

V gene TRBV5-8 combines with J gene TRBJ2-5; D gene uncertain. The germline V and J ends were trimmed by 3 bases and 2 bases, with 11 bases remaining between them. The CDR3 runs to 14 residues. Per the germline V gene, CDR1 is SGHTS and CDR2 is YDEGEE. The CDR3 nucleotides read TGTGCCAGCAGCTGGCCGGGCCAACAAGAGACCCAGTACTTC. Its protein is CASSWPGQQETQYF.

V usage is TRBV5-8 and J usage is TRBJ1-5; 8 bases align to TRBD1. V was clipped by 4 bases and J by 1 base; unmatched bases: 4. CDR3 size: 15 residues. The germline CDR1 and CDR2 sequences are SGHTS and YDEGEE. The CDR3 DNA is TGTGCCAGCAGCCCCCAGGGGGCGAGCAATCAGCCCCAGCATTTT. As protein: CASSPQGASNQPQHF.

This clone was recorded a few times. The V and J genes are TRBV28 and TRBJ1-5; 7 bases are shared with TRBD1. The CDR3 contains 13 residues. Per germline, CDR1 MDHEN and CDR2 SYDVKM. The J segment lost 5 bases and the V segment lost 9 bases, leaving 7 bases of the junction unmatched. The CDR3 region is CASNDRVDQPQHF. The CDR3, as DNA: TGTGCCAGTAACGACAGGGTAGATCAGCCCCAGCATTTT.

This chain links TRBV7-3 with TRBJ2-1; D is perhaps TRBD1 (6 bases). The CDR3 sequence is 13 residues long. V was shortened by 5 bases and J by 4 bases, with 9 bases between the two germline ends. From germline, CDR1 is SGHTA and CDR2 FQGTGA. The CDR3 loop reads CASSVGQYNEQFF. The CDR3 DNA reads TGTGCCAGCAGCGTCGGACAGTACAATGAGCAGTTCTTC.